Listed here are 6 T cell receptor beta chains from one sample, sequenced in a study of neurological immune-mediated disorders. TCRdb independently ran MiXCR on the 5' RACE reads; one entry per CDR3 protein. The sample has approximately 44,000 distinct CDR3 sequences, roughly 15% seen once. Source material: CD4+ T cells from blood. These receptors came from a woman in her sixties with HTLV-1-associated myelopathy (HAM/TSP).

At least ten counts were recorded for this clonotype. The chain is built from TRBV4-1 and TRBJ2-1; 10 nucleotides line up with TRBD2. V trimming: 3 bases; J trimming: 4 bases; junction bases outside the gene matches: 6. This CDR3 is 16 amino acids long. Looked up from germline, CDR1 is MGHRA and CDR2 is YSYEKL. Here the CDR3 reads CASSQLAGGVYNEQFF. The CDR3 bases are TGCGCCAGCAGCCAGTTAGCGGGGGGAGTTTACAATGAGCAGTTCTTC.

In its sample, this clonotype was seen many times. V and J are TRBV6-5 and TRBJ2-2, with D maybe TRBD2 (5 bases). Trimming stripped 6 bases from V and 1 base from J, with 21 bases between. The CDR3 is 18 residues long. Germline V CDR1 and CDR2: MNHEY, SVGAGI. The CDR3 sequence: CASSPGLRGTENTGELFF. The CDR3 DNA reads TGTGCCAGCAGCCCCGGACTGCGTGGAACAGAGAACACCGGGGAGCTGTTTTTT.

There are a few counts of this clonotype. V is TRBV2 and J is TRBJ2-2, with D perhaps assigned TRBD1 or TRBD2 (5 bases each). Trimming took off 7 bases at V and 5 bases at J, with 14 bases between the two ends. The length of the CDR3 is 14 residues. Looked up from germline, CDR1 is SNHLY and CDR2 is FYNNEI. CDR3 bases: TGTGCCAGCAAGGGACGGACAAAAACCGGGGAGCTGTTTTTT. This gives the protein CASKGRTKTGELFF.

This clonotype showed up many times. V is TRBV11-2 and J is TRBJ2-7; the match to TRBD1 covers 10 bases. CDR3 length equals 13 residues. CDR1 SGHAT and CDR2 FQNNGV come from the germline V gene. V lost 6 bases, J lost 4 bases, and 3 bases stayed unmatched. The CDR3 coding sequence is TGTGCCAGCAGGGACAGGGGGAATTACGAGCAGTACTTC. It specifies CASRDRGNYEQYF.

This clonotype was observed many times. The chain employs TRBV20-1 and TRBJ1-1; D not certain. This CDR3 contains 13 residues. V gave up 3 bases and J gave up 1 base, with 9 bases separating them. The germline gives CDR1 DFQATT, CDR2 SNEGSKA (reference sequence). CDR3 loop: CSASRTRNTEAFF. The CDR3 bases are TGCAGTGCTAGTCGGACTCGGAACACTGAAGCTTTCTTT.

This clonotype has ten or more counts. This rearrangement joins TRBV20-1 to TRBJ2-7; TRBD2 matches 8 bases. The CDR3 length is 14 residues. Germline values: CDR1 DFQATT, CDR2 SNEGSKA (reference sequence). Unmatched junction bases numbered 3, after V lost 0 bases and J lost 2 bases. In DNA form, the CDR3 reads TGCAGTGCTAGAGATCGGGGGGGGCCCTACGAGCAGTACTTC. Translation: CSARDRGGPYEQYF.